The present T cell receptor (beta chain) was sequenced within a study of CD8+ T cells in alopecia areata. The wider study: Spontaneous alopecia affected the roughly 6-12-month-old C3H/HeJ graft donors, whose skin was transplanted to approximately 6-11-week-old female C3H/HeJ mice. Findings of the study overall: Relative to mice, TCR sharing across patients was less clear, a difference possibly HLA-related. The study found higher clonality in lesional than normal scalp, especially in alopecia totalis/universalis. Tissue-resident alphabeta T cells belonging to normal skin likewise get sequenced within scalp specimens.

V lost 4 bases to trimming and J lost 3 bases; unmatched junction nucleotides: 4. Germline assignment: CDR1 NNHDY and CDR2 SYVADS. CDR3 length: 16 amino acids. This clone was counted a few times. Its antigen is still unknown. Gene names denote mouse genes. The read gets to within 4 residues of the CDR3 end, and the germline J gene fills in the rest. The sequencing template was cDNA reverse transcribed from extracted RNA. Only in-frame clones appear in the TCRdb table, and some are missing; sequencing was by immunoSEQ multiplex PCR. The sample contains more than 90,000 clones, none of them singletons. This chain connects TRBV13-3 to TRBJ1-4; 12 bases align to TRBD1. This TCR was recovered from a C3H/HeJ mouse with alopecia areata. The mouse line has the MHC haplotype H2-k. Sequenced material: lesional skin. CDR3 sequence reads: CASSLGQGAPNERLFF. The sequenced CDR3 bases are TGTGCCAGCAGTCTGGGACAGGGGGCTCCCAACGAA.